Presented here are 32 T cell receptor beta chains from one specimen sequenced in a study of breast tumors, draining lymph nodes, adjacent tissues. TCRdb analysed the multiplex PCR reads with MiXCR anew, one entry per CDR3 protein. There are under 250,000 distinct CDR3 sequences in the sample; 32% occur only once, and more than 1.3% lies in the top ten. Samples came from axillary lymph nodes draining the breast cancer. Sequences were obtained from axillary lymph node tissue. The receptors come from a female donor with breast cancer. Some clones in this sample may be carry-over from other donors' samples.

The rearrangement joins TRBV6-5 to TRBJ1-2; 8 nucleotides match TRBD1. The trim removed 5 bases at V and 3 bases at J, leaving 20 bases unmatched. The CDR3 runs 19 residues. Germline CDR1 and CDR2: MNHEY and SVGAGI. The CDR3 here is CASSPPGTGVGMSDYGYTF. Here the CDR3 DNA reads TGTGCCAGCAGTCCTCCCGGGACAGGCGTGGGGATGAGCGACTATGGCTACACCTTC.

This clonotype has a single count. The chain has TRBV2 and TRBJ2-6; TRBD1 matches at 7 bases. V shed 6 bases, J shed 1 base, and the junction held 3 bases outside the gene matches. CDR3 length equals 15 residues. Germline-derived CDR1 and CDR2 are SNHLY and FYNNEI. CDR3 loop: CASSAQGSGANVLTF. The CDR3 DNA reads as TGTGCCAGCAGCGCACAGGGGTCTGGGGCCAACGTCCTGACTTTC.

A word on this clonotype: Given a much more abundant clone one base away, this may be a read error. The rearrangement uses TRBV5-4 and TRBJ1-2; TRBD1 aligns across 9 bases. CDR1 is SGHNT and CDR2 is YYREEE in the germline V gene (reference sequence). The CDR3 has 14 amino acids. The CDR3 region has the DNA TGTGCCAGCGGCTTGGGGGGACAGGGTGGAGGCTACACCTTC. Protein product: CASGLGGQGGGYTF.

The chain recombines TRBV20-1 with TRBJ1-4, with 9 bases that match TRBD1. Unmatched junction bases numbered 2, after V lost 3 bases and J lost 3 bases. In germline, CDR1 is DFQATT, CDR2 SNEGSKA (reference sequence). The CDR3 is 14 residues long. The CDR3 bases are TGCAGTGCTAGGCACAGGGGGCCTAATGAAAAACTGTTTTTT. Translated: CSARHRGPNEKLFF.

Regarding this clonotype: This could be a read error, since a much larger clone is one nucleotide away. The gene calls are TRBV30 and TRBJ1-5; 7 positions agree with TRBD1. Germline-derived CDR1 and CDR2 are GTSNPN and SVGIG (reference sequence). The CDR3 is 13 amino acids. V lost 5 bases and J lost 2; bases outside the gene matches: 3. CDR3 bases: TGTGCCTGGGGCCAGGGGGGCAATCAGCCCCAGCATTTT. Encoded protein: CAWGQGGNQPQHF.

This clonotype was seen many times. The chain joins TRBV2 to TRBJ2-4, with D perhaps TRBD1 (6 bases). This CDR3 spans 15 amino acids. The ends were cut back, 3 bases at V and 0 bases at J, with 9 bases in the middle. The germline V gene has CDR1 SNHLY and CDR2 FYNNEI. CDR3 DNA: TGTGCCAGCAGTGAGCAGGGGTTAGCCAAAAACATTCAGTACTTC. Its protein is CASSEQGLAKNIQYF.

This clonotype occurred many times. V usage is TRBV30 and J usage is TRBJ2-7; D is ambiguous. There are 13 residues in the CDR3. Germline CDR1 and CDR2: GTSNPN and SVGIG (reference sequence). V lost 4 bases and J lost 4, with 14 bases in between. DNA of the CDR3: TGTGCCTGGACCTACGAAGGGCTTTACGAGCAGTACTTC. This gives the protein CAWTYEGLYEQYF.

J is TRBJ1-5 and V is TRBV20-1; D may be TRBD1 (5 bases). Trimming stripped 6 bases from V and 11 bases from J, with 23 bases between. Germline lookup yields CDR1 DFQATT and CDR2 SNEGSKA (reference sequence). This CDR3 comprises 14 residues. CDR3 DNA sequence: TGCAGTGCCATCAGGACTAGCGGGGCGGAGACCCAGCATTTT. This gives the protein CSAIRTSGAETQHF.

This clonotype was seen repeatedly, ten times or more. CDR3 DNA sequence: TGTGCCAGCAGCTTTCACTATTCGGCAGATGAGCAGTTCTTC. Encoded protein: CASSFHYSADEQFF. J is TRBJ2-1 and V is TRBV7-9; D gene ambiguous. The CDR3 runs to 14 residues. V was cut by 3 bases and J by 8 bases, with 14 bases left in between. CDR1 SEHNR and CDR2 FQNEAQ come from the germline V gene (reference sequence).

On this clonotype: A much larger clone lies one base from this, so it may be a read error. This chain uses TRBV6-5 with TRBJ2-7, with 7 bases fitting TRBD1. The CDR3 is 12 amino acids. Germline assignment: CDR1 MNHEY and CDR2 SVGAGI. The junction had 7 bases not matched to a gene; V was cut back by 4 bases and J by 10 bases. CDR3: CASSWTGSRQYF. The CDR3 DNA follows: TGTGCCAGCAGTTGGACAGGAAGCAGACAGTACTTC.

This clonotype was seen a few times. The rearrangement links TRBV6-2 or TRBV6-3 to TRBJ2-7, with 7 nucleotides matching TRBD2. V was pared by 5 bases and J by 2 bases, with 9 bases of the junction left unmatched. CDR3 size: 15 residues. The germline CDR1 and CDR2 sequences are MNHEY and SVGEGT. The CDR3 DNA sequence: TGTGCCAGCAGTCACGAGGGAGGGCCGACCTACGAGCAGTACTTC. Amino acid sequence: CASSHEGGPTYEQYF.

This clonotype was counted at least ten times. This chain uses TRBV20-1 with TRBJ2-1, with D perhaps matching TRBD2 (5 bases). The V gene's germline CDR1 is DFQATT and CDR2 SNEGSKA (reference sequence). The CDR3 extends over 11 amino acids. V lost 0 bases and J 15 bases, leaving 12 bases between the germline ends. CDR3 sequence: CSARDRGLTFF. The CDR3 region has the DNA TGCAGTGCTAGAGATCGAGGGCTAACGTTCTTC.

Many counts were recorded for this clonotype. This sequence joins TRBV5-4 and TRBJ2-7; a weak D match, TRBD2 (6 bases). The CDR3 has 15 residues. CDR1 and CDR2 (germline): SGHNT, YYREEE (reference sequence). Trimming pared 3 bases from V and 0 bases from J, leaving 13 bases between. For the CDR3, the DNA is TGTGCCAGCAGCTCATACCCGCGGGGCTCCTACGAGCAGTACTTC. It specifies CASSSYPRGSYEQYF.

This clonotype was seen just once. This sequence may be a read error, since a much larger clone differs from it by one base. V is TRBV5-1 and J is TRBJ2-5; no firm D call. The CDR3 covers 14 residues. Germline loops: CDR1 SGHRS, CDR2 YFSETQ. V lost 4 bases and J lost 2, with 12 bases in between. The CDR3 protein is CASSLNPRQETQYF. DNA of the CDR3: TGCGCCAGCAGCCTTAACCCCAGACAAGAGACCCAGTACTTC.

This rearrangement joins TRBV29-1 to TRBJ2-7; 8 bases agree with TRBD1. The CDR3 contains 12 residues. Per the germline V gene, CDR1 is SQVTM and CDR2 is ANQGSEA. Trimming removed 8 bases from V and 7 bases from J; junction bases left unmatched: 10. CDR3 sequence reads: CSPGQGLREQYF. The CDR3 region has the DNA TGCAGCCCTGGACAGGGACTGAGGGAGCAGTACTTC.

The sample holds many counts of this clonotype. The gene calls are TRBV19 and TRBJ2-1, with 10 bases matching TRBD1. The ends lost 5 bases at V and 8 bases at J; junction bases unmatched: 9. Looked up from germline, CDR1 is LNHDA and CDR2 is SQIVND (reference sequence). The length of the CDR3 is 15 residues. Here the CDR3 reads CASSATGQGFYEQFF. CDR3 in DNA: TGTGCCAGTAGTGCTACGGGACAGGGGTTTTATGAGCAGTTCTTC.

The rearrangement links TRBV18 to TRBJ2-3; maybe TRBD1 (7 bases). V was pared by 4 bases and J by 4 bases, with 15 bases between. Germline CDR1 and CDR2: KGHSH and LQKENI. CDR3 length: 15 residues. The CDR3 here is CASSLRTGGADTQYF. DNA for the CDR3: TGTGCCAGCTCACTCCGGACAGGAGGGGCAGATACGCAGTATTTT.

This clonotype was detected ten times or more. The CDR3 DNA reads TGCGCCAGCAGCCAAAATCGACTAGCGGGGGGCGAGCAGTACTTC. As protein: CASSQNRLAGGEQYF. The J gene is TRBJ2-7, the V gene TRBV4-1; 13 nucleotides align to TRBD2. In germline, CDR1 is MGHRA, CDR2 YSYEKL. Losses at the gene ends were 2 bases for V and 6 bases for J; bases not matched to a gene: 4. The CDR3 spans 15 residues.

This clonotype was seen ten or more times. This chain uses TRBV7-9 with TRBJ2-7, with D perhaps being TRBD1 or TRBD2 (5 bases each). This CDR3 comprises 15 residues. In germline, CDR1 is SEHNR, CDR2 FQNEAQ (reference sequence). V was shortened by 5 bases and J by 3 bases, with 17 bases between the two germline ends. The CDR3 sequence: CASSPETGRGYEQYF. The CDR3, as DNA: TGTGCCAGCAGCCCCGAGACGGGACGGGGCTACGAGCAGTACTTC.

This chain joins TRBV29-1 and TRBJ2-5; tentatively, D is TRBD1 or TRBD2 (6 bases each). This CDR3 is built from 17 residues. V lost 4 bases to trimming and J lost 0 bases, with 21 bases between them. Germline loops: CDR1 SQVTM, CDR2 ANQGSEA. Written as DNA, the CDR3 is TGCAGCGTTGTGTCGGGGCTCGGGGGCCGTGACCAAGAGACCCAGTACTTC. Protein sequence: CSVVSGLGGRDQETQYF.

There are many counts of this clonotype. The rearrangement links TRBV14 to TRBJ2-1; D ambiguous. Germline CDR1 SGHDN, CDR2 FVKESK. V lost 4 bases and J 11 bases, leaving 24 bases between the germline ends. This CDR3 is 16 amino acids long. The CDR3 region is CASSLQAGPRNHQQFF. CDR3 sequence (DNA): TGTGCCAGCAGCCTCCAGGCCGGCCCCCGGAACCATCAGCAGTTCTTC. Complete variable domain (other parts from reference TRBV14 and TRBJ2-1): EAGVTQFPSHSVIEKGQTVTLRCDPISGHDNLYWYRRVMGKEIKFLLHFVKESKQDESGMPNNRFLAERTGGTYSTLKVQPAELEDSGVYFCASSLQAGPRNHQQFFGPGTRLTVL.

The rearrangement uses TRBV5-1 and TRBJ2-7, with 10 bases fitting TRBD2. Trimming removed 0 bases from V and 4 bases from J; junction bases left unmatched: 4. CDR1 and CDR2 from the germline V gene are SGHRS and YFSETQ. This CDR3 contains 15 residues. In DNA, the CDR3 is TGCGCCAGCAGCTTGGATAGCGGGGGGATGTACGAGCAGTACTTC. This encodes CASSLDSGGMYEQYF. The full variable domain, in which reference TRBV5-1 and TRBJ2-7 provide the parts outside the CDR3, is KAGVTQTPRYLIKTRGQQVTLSCSPISGHRSVSWYQQTPGQGLQFLFEYFSETQRNKGNFPGRFSGRQFSNSRSEMNVSTLELGDSALYLCASSLDSGGMYEQYFGPGTRLTVT.

This clonotype was seen a handful of times. V is TRBV2 and J is TRBJ1-5; D may be TRBD1 (6 bases). Germline V lookup: CDR1 SNHLY, CDR2 FYNNEI. V dropped 4 bases and J dropped 11 bases, with 15 bases sitting between them. This CDR3 has 13 residues. The CDR3 DNA follows: TGTGCCAGCAGTGGGACAGCTCAAGAGACCCAGCATTTT. Protein: CASSGTAQETQHF.

This clonotype was recorded many times. V and J are TRBV6-5 and TRBJ2-7; 10 bases are a match to TRBD1. With 5 bases clipped from V and 5 bases from J, the junction kept 9 bases outside the gene matches. CDR3 length: 15 amino acids. Germline V gives CDR1 MNHEY, CDR2 SVGAGI. The CDR3 nucleotides read TGTGCCAGCAGTCCCACTCGGGACAGGGGTCACGAGCAGTACTTC. Protein product: CASSPTRDRGHEQYF.

This clonotype was detected once. A much larger clone lies a single base off, so this may be a read error. This chain connects TRBV28 to TRBJ1-2, with 7 bases fitting TRBD1. Germline V gene sequence: CDR1 MDHEN, CDR2 SYDVKM. V gave up 6 bases and J gave up 8 bases; unmatched junction bases: 6. The CDR3 runs 12 residues. CDR3 sequence reads: CASRSYRGGYTF. The CDR3 DNA sequence: TGTGCCAGCAGATCGTACAGGGGAGGCTACACCTTC.

This chain connects TRBV20-1 to TRBJ2-5; 7 bases align to TRBD2. The germline V gene encodes CDR1 DFQATT and CDR2 SNEGSKA (reference sequence). The CDR3 covers 14 residues. Losses at the gene ends were 3 bases for V and 9 bases for J; bases not matched to a gene: 13. Here the CDR3 DNA reads TGCAGTGCTAGGGATCCGTTGGCGGGGGAGGCCCAGTACTTC. Amino acid sequence: CSARDPLAGEAQYF.

The chain employs TRBV7-2 and TRBJ2-7; D call uncertain. Germline-derived CDR1 and CDR2 are SGHTA and FQGNSA. Deletions cut 5 bases from V and 3 bases from J, with 11 bases between. This CDR3 is built from 13 residues. As DNA, the CDR3 is TGTGCCAGCAGCCTAGGGCCTTACTACGAGCAGTACGTC. This sequence encodes CASSLGPYYEQYV.

Details on this clonotype: A read error may produce the germline difference seen at one junction end. The rearrangement joins TRBV28 to TRBJ2-7; TRBD1 might be the D (6 bases). This CDR3 contains 12 residues. The germline V gene has CDR1 MDHEN and CDR2 SYDVKM. The CDR3 DNA is TGTGCCAGCAGTTTTGGGGGCTACGAGCAGTGCTTC. It encodes CASSFGGYEQCF. Based on the CDR3 plus reference TRBV28 and TRBJ2-7, the full variable domain is DVKVTQSSRYLVKRTGEKVFLECVQDMDHENMFWYRQDPGLGLRLIYFSYDVKMKEKGDIPEGYSVSREKKERFSLILESASTNQTSMYLCASSFGGYEQCFGPGTRLTVT.

For this clonotype: A much larger clone sits a single nucleotide away, making a read error possible. This sequence joins TRBV5-8 and TRBJ1-2; D uncertain. Germline lookup yields CDR1 SGHTS and CDR2 YDEGEE. The CDR3 contains 13 residues. V lost 3 bases, J lost 2 bases, and 8 bases lay in between. CDR3 coding DNA: TGTGCCAGCAGCTCTGGTCTCAACTATGGCTACACCTTC. As protein: CASSSGLNYGYTF. Full variable domain (missing parts from reference TRBV5-8 and TRBJ1-2): EAGVTQSPTHLIKTRGQQATLRCSPISGHTSVYWYQQALGLGLQFLLWYDEGEERNRGNFPPRFSGRQFPNYSSELNVNALELEDSALYLCASSSGLNYGYTFGSGTRLTVV.

In this sample, this clonotype turned up many times. This chain links TRBV5-1 with TRBJ1-2; D remains unclear. With 4 bases removed from V and 2 bases from J, the gap between germline ends came to 6 bases. CDR3 length: 12 residues. Germline CDR1 SGHRS, CDR2 YFSETQ. This chain's CDR3 is CASSQDNYGYTF. CDR3 nucleotide sequence: TGCGCCAGCAGCCAGGACAACTATGGCTACACCTTC.

On this clonotype: A junction boundary mismatches the germline segment, possibly from a read error. The rearrangement joins TRBV20-1 to TRBJ2-3; the D gene is possibly TRBD2 (5 bases). This CDR3 is 14 amino acids long. Germline loops: CDR1 DFQATT, CDR2 SNEGSKA (reference sequence). The CDR3 region is CGARAPGSTATQYF. CDR3 DNA: TGCGGTGCTAGGGCCCCGGGAAGCACAGCTACGCAGTATTTT.

This clonotype has a count of ten or more. The chain couples TRBV7-8 to TRBJ1-2; D is perhaps TRBD1 (5 bases). V gave up 1 base and J gave up 5 bases, with 11 bases separating them. The CDR3 runs to 14 residues. In germline, CDR1 is SGHVS, CDR2 FQNEAQ. The CDR3 region has the DNA TGTGCCAGCAGCTTAGGGGGACCTTCTTATGGCTACACCTTC. Amino acid sequence: CASSLGGPSYGYTF.